These T cell receptor beta chains were read from a single sample in a study of CD8 T cells in ankylosing spondylitis. TCRdb reprocessed the 5' RACE reads with MiXCR, giving one entry per CDR3 protein. The sample has tens of thousands of distinct CDR3 sequences, roughly 2.4% seen once. The sequenced sample consisted of blood, either unsorted or a sorted T cell fraction (not recorded which). These receptors all stem from a female donor with ankylosing spondylitis or in good health (not recorded which). CDR3s include the opening cysteine and the closing phenylalanine or tryptophan. Each record gives: J gene, V gene, D gene, clone size, CDR3 protein, CDR3 DNA. A D gene is named only where the DNA matches it firmly. A clone size is listed for some rows: how often the clone was seen (once, few, many), or a class if it is expanded.

J: TRBJ2-7; V: TRBV9; D: TRBD2; size: many; CDR3: CASSPRGGGSYEQYF; DNA: TGTGCCAGCAGCCCTCGGGGGGGCGGCTCCTACGAGCAGTACTTC
J: TRBJ1-1; V: TRBV9; D: TRBD1; size: -; CDR3: CASSALTGADEAFF; DNA: TGTGCCAGCAGCGCGCTGACAGGGGCTGATGAAGCTTTCTTT
J: TRBJ2-7; V: TRBV9; D: TRBD2; size: many; CDR3: CASSATSGSEEQYF; DNA: TGTGCCAGCAGCGCGACTAGCGGGAGTGAGGAGCAGTACTTC
J: TRBJ2-3; V: TRBV9; D: TRBD2; size: many; CDR3: CASSAPGTSGSDTQYF; DNA: TGTGCCAGCAGTGCCCCCGGGACTAGCGGTTCAGATACGCAGTATTTT
J: TRBJ2-1; V: TRBV9; D: TRBD2; size: many; CDR3: CASSVVPSGNNEQFF; DNA: TGTGCCAGCAGCGTAGTCCCTAGCGGGAACAATGAGCAGTTCTTC
J: TRBJ1-6; V: TRBV9; D: -; size: many; CDR3: CASSVGAPVNSPLHF; DNA: TGTGCCAGCAGCGTTGGGGCGCCGGTTAATTCACCCCTCCACTTT
J: TRBJ2-1; V: TRBV9; D: TRBD2; size: many; CDR3: CASSVGVAGTYNEQFF; DNA: TGTGCCAGCAGCGTAGGTGTAGCGGGGACATACAATGAGCAGTTCTTC
J: TRBJ1-3; V: TRBV9; D: TRBD1; size: many; CDR3: CASSAEDRDVSGNTIYF; DNA: TGTGCCAGCAGCGCGGAAGACAGGGACGTCTCTGGAAACACCATATATTTT
J: TRBJ2-7; V: TRBV9; D: TRBD1; size: many; CDR3: CASSAGTGSFYEQYF; DNA: TGTGCCAGCAGCGCCGGGACAGGGAGTTTCTACGAGCAGTACTTC
J: TRBJ2-2; V: TRBV9; D: -; size: many; CDR3: CASSVRTEVNTGELFF; DNA: TGTGCCAGCAGCGTTCGGACAGAAGTTAACACCGGGGAGCTGTTTTTT